A single TCR beta chain is shown here with its context. This clone's antigen is unknown. Per-base quality was not reported, and no clone a single base away is much larger than it. Genomic DNA was extracted from sorted cells for sequencing of the TCRbeta CDR3 region. The immunoSEQ Assay was used to sequence the TCRbeta CDR3 regions. TCRdb retrieved this table from immuneACCESS and kept in-frame rearrangements only. Not all clones are present; in checked studies, unresolved V genes account for under half, and no reason is known for the remainder. The sample yields some 68,000 clones; 65% to 90% were counted once. Over 1.3% of the sample goes to the ten largest clones. These data belong to a study of OX40 agonist ivuxolimab in advanced cancers. About the study as a whole: Ivuxolimab was an agonistic, fully human IgG2 monoclonal antibody directed against OX40 (CD134), a costimulatory receptor. Intravenous ivuxolimab was administered to patients every 2 weeks at six dose levels: 0.01, 0.1, 0.3, 1.5, 3 and 10 mg/kg. In the dose-escalation cohort, 82.7% of patients were male, and the mean age was around 60 years, with a range of about 23 to 80. Patients were allowed to have had prior anti-PD-1, anti-PD-L1 or anti-CTLA-4 therapy, and approximately 39% of the dose-escalation patients had been treated with checkpoint inhibitors. Among the 52 dose-escalation patients, around 20 had hepatocellular carcinoma, around 15 melanoma, 9 renal cell carcinoma and 9 head and neck cancer. The paper covers the monotherapy dose-escalation part of the phase I ivuxolimab trial, which included N = 52 patients. The point of sequencing TCRbeta in the periphery was to test whether ivuxolimab changed TCR sequence diversity and drove clonal T-cell expansion. Partial responses occurred in three dose-escalation patients, of whom one had hepatocellular carcinoma and two had cutaneous melanoma.

Patients with autoimmune disease history or receiving systemic immunosuppression were excluded from the trial. Peripheral blood for TCR sequencing was drawn from every dose cohort at baseline, at cycle 4 day 1 and at cycle 7 day 1. The samples were drawn from a first-in-human, open-label, multicenter phase I dose-escalation trial of ivuxolimab. Adults with locally advanced or metastatic melanoma, renal cell carcinoma, hepatocellular carcinoma or head and neck squamous cell carcinoma were enrolled in the trial. Before TCR sequencing, CD4+ T cells and CD8+ T cells were sorted from peripheral blood as separate populations. The junction shows trimming of 4 bases on V and 3 bases on J, plus 1 base between the germline ends. The CDR1 and CDR2 encoded by the germline V gene (reference sequence) are MNHNY and SVGAGI. Reading from cysteine to phenylalanine, the CDR3 counts 11 amino acids. The read is trimmed to its CDR3 DNA, 33 bases read in frame from base 1.

The investigation overall reported the following: The antigen specificity of the peripheral T cells that underwent clonal expansion was not determined. At doses of 0.1 to 3.0 mg/kg, clonal expansion of both CD4+ and CD8+ T cells in blood was seen between baseline and week 6. After ivuxolimab, more expanded clones were found on average in CD8+ T cells than in CD4+ T cells. In the 0.1-3.0 mg/kg groups, partial responders had among the lowest normalized peripheral clonal expansion, particularly in CD8+ T cells. Low levels of normalized T-cell clonal expansion were also seen in some nonresponding patients.

The V gene is TRBV6-6 and the J gene is TRBJ2-1; the D gene cannot be named for sure. The sequence was collected from an adult with an advanced solid tumor such as melanoma, head and neck, liver or kidney cancer. The sample was CD4+ or CD8+ T cells sorted from blood, taken in a trial of the OX40 agonist ivuxolimab. The encoded CDR3 is CASSFYNEQFF. The DNA is as follows: TGTGCCAGCAGTTTCTACAATGAGCAGTTCTTC.